This T cell receptor (beta chain) was captured in a study of cytomegalovirus exposure and HLA in healthy donors. Findings and limits, study-wide: Most subjects' HLA-A and HLA-B alleles were reportedly predicted from TCR beta sequences. Apart from CMV serostatus, no immune exposure information was available. At a 0.05 false discovery rate, a later analysis found 16,951 TCR beta sequences to be associated with HLA alleles.

The PCR had 60 Vbeta and 13 Jbeta primers. Using immunoSEQ multiplex PCR, the repertoire was profiled, and TCRdb retains in-frame clones only, with some absent. Of some 200,000 clones in the sample, approximately 79% are singletons; the top ten hold 0.2% to 0.25%. V was clipped by 2 bases and J by 3 bases, with 8 bases between them. The CDR3 covers 13 residues. CDR1 and CDR2 (germline): SGHRS, YFSETQ. Note on this clone: Its antigen is not known. Other DNA sequences in this specimen translate into the identical CDR3.

The source material was PBMCs. V gene TRBV5-1 combines with J gene TRBJ1-1; D ambiguous. The sequence came from a girl aged 2 to 10 in good health and CMV-seronegative. The CDR3 reads CASSFSGDTEAFF. CDR3 nucleotides: TGCGCCAGCAGCTTTTCCGGGGACACTGAAGCTTTCTTT. The whole variable domain, remainder taken from reference TRBV5-1 and TRBJ1-1, is KAGVTQTPRYLIKTRGQQVTLSCSPISGHRSVSWYQQTPGQGLQFLFEYFSETQRNKGNFPGRFSGRQFSNSRSEMNVSTLELGDSALYLCASSFSGDTEAFFGQGTRLTVV.